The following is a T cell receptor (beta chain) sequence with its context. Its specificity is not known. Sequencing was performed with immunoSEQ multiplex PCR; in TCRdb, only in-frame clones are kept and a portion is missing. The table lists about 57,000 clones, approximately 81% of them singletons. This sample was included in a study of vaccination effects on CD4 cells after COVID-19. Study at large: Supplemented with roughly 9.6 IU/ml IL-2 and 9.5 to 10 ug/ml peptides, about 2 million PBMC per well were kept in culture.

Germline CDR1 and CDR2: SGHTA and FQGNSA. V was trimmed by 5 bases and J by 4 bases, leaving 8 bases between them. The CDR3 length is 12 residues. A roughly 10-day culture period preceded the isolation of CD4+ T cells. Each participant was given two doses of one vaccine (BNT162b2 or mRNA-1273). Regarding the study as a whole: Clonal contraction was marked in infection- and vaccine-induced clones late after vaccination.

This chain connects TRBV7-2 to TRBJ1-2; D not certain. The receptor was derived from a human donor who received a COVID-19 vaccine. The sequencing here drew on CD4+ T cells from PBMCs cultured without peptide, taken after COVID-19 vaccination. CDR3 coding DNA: TGTGCCAGCAGCGTAACAGCCTATGGCTACACCTTC. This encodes CASSVTAYGYTF.